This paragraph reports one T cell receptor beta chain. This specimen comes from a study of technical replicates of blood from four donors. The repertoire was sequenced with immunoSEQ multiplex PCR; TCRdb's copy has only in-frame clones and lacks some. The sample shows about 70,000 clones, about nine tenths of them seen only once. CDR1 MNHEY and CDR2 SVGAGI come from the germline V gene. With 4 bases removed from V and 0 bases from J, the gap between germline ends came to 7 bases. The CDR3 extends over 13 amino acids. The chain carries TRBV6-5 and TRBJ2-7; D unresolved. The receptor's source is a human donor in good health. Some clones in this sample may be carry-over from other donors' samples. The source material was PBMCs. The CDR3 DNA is TGTGCCAGCAGTTCCGCGAGCTCCTACGAGCAGTACTTC. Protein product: CASSSASSYEQYF.